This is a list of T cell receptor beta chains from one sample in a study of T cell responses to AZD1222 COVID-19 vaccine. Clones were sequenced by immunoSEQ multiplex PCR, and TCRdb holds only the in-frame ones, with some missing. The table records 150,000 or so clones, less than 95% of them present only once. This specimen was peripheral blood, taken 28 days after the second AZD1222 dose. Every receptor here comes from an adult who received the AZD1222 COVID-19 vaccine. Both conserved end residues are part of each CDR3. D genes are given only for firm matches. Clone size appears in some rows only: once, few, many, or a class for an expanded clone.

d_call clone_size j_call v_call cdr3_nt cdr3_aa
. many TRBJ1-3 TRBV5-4 TGTGCCAGCAGCTTAGGCCACTCTGGAAACACCATATATTTT CASSLGHSGNTIYF
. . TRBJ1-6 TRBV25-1 TGTGCCAGCACTAAGCGGGCGGTGGGCTCACCCCTCCACTTT CASTKRAVGSPLHF
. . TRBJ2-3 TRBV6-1 TGTGCCAGCAGTGAACCCGGGAGCGCAGATACGCAGTATTTT CASSEPGSADTQYF
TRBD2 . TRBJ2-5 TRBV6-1 TGTGCCAGCAGTGCGGGACTAGCGGGAGGAGGTTCGGGGACCCAGTACTTC CASSAGLAGGGSGTQYF
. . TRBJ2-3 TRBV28 TGTGCCAGCAGTGGCGCGGGACTCAGCACAGATACGCAGTATTTT CASSGAGLSTDTQYF
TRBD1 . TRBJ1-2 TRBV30 TGTGCCTGGGAGAGCAGGGGGTTAGACGGCTACACCTTC CAWESRGLDGYTF
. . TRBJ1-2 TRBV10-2 TGCGCCAGCAGTGAGGAAGCAGTCTATGGCTACACCTTC CASSEEAVYGYTF
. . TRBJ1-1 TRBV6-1 TGTGCCAGCAGTGAGGAGGGACGTGAAGCTTTCTTT CASSEEGREAFF
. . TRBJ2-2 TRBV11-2 TGTGCCAGCAGCTCAGCCCCGCACGGGGAGCTGTTTTTT CASSSAPHGELFF
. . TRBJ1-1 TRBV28 TGTGCCACCCACAGAAGCATGAACACTGAAGCTTTCTTT CATHRSMNTEAFF
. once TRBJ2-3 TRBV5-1 TGCGCCAGCAGCTTGTGGGGTTTGGCGGCAGATACGCAGTATTTT CASSLWGLAADTQYF
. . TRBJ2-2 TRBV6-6 TGTGCCAGCAGTCCCGAACGCGCAGGCACGAACACCGGGGAGCTGTTTTTT CASSPERAGTNTGELFF
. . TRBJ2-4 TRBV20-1 TGCAGTGCTAGTGAAGGGGGGTATCGAGGGAACATTCAGTACTTC CSASEGGYRGNIQYF
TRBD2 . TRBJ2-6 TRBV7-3 TGTGCCAGCAGCTTAGTCGGGGGGTCCTTCTCTGGGGCCAACGTCCTGACTTTC CASSLVGGSFSGANVLTF
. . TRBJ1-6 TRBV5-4 TGTGCCAGCAGCTTTAGCAGGCAGGGTCTCTCACCCCTCCACTTT CASSFSRQGLSPLHF
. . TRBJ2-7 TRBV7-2 TGTGCCAGCAGCCCCCCAGGGGAGGGGCAGTACTTC CASSPPGEGQYF
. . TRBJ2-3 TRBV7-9 TGTGCCAGCAGACTCAGGGGAGGAGAAACAGATACGCAGTATTTT CASRLRGGETDTQYF